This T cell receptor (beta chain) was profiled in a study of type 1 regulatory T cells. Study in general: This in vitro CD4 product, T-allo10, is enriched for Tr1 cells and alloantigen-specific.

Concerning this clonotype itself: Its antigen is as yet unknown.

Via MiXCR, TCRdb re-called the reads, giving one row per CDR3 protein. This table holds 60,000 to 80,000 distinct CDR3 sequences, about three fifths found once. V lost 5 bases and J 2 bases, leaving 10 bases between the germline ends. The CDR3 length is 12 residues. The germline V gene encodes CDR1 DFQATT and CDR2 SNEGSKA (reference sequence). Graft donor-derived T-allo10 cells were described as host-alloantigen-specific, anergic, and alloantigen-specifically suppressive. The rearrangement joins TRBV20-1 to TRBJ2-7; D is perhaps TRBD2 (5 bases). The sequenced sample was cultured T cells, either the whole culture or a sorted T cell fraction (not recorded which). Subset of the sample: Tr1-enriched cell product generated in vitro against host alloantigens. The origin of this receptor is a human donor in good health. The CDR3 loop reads CSAVPGTYEQYF. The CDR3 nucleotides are TGCAGTGCTGTACCGGGAACCTACGAGCAGTACTTC.